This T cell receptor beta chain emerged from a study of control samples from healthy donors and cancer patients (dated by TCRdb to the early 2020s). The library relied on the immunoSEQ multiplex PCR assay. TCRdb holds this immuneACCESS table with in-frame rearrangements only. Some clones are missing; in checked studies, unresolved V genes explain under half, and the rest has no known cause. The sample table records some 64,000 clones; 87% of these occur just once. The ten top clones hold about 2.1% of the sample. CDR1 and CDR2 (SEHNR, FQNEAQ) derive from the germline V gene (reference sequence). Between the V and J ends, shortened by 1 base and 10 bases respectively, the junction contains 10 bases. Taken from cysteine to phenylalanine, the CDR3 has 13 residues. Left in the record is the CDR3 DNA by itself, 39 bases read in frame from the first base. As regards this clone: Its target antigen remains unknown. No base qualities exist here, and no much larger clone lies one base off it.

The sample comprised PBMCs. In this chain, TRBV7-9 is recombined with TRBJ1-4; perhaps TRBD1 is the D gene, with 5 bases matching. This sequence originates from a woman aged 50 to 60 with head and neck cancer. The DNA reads TGTGCCAGCAGCTTAGATGGGGCGGGAAAACTGTTTTTT. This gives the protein CASSLDGAGKLFF. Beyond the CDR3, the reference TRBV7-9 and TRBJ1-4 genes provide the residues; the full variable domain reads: DTGVSQNPRHKITKRGQNVTFRCDPISEHNRLYWYRQTLGQGPEFLTYFQNEAQLEKSRLLSDRFSAERPKGSFSTLEIQRTEQGDSAMYLCASSLDGAGKLFFGSGTQLSVL.